This T cell receptor beta chain was profiled in a study of blood T cells in healthy people across ages. Broader study findings: Aged donors had fewer naive CD4+ cells and lower diversity than long-lived donors. Observed TCR beta diversity per million T cells went down as age went up. This fall followed a roughly linear course with age.

Isolation per sample recovered at least 7 million PBMCs. Together with a sample-barcoded 5' primer, a J-beta primer mix was included in a second PCR lasting about 7 to 12 cycles. TCRdb reanalysed the 5' RACE reads using MiXCR and keeps one entry per CDR3 protein. The sample has 850,000 to 1,300,000 distinct CDR3 sequences, 35% to 50% seen once. Germline lookup yields CDR1 DFQATT and CDR2 SNEGSKA (reference sequence). The CDR3 runs to 15 residues. V lost 2 bases and J lost 6, with 16 bases in between. This clonotype appeared a few times. As yet, its antigen is unknown. The receptor's source is an older woman in good health. J is TRBJ2-2 and V is TRBV20-1; D may be TRBD1 or TRBD2 (5 bases each). Sequencing input: blood. The CDR3 region is CSARPGTGRPGELFF. The CDR3 DNA is TGCAGTGCTAGACCTGGGACGGGGCGACCCGGGGAGCTGTTTTTT.